This passage covers 24 T cell receptor beta chains from one sample sequenced in a study of neoadjuvant anti-PD-1 for oral cavity cancer. Sequencing was performed with immunoSEQ multiplex PCR; in TCRdb, only in-frame clones are kept and a portion is missing. The sample carries about 14,000 clones, approximately 75% recorded once. The time point is: after neoadjuvant nivolumab, at surgical resection. The input for sequencing was PBMCs, taken after nivolumab (anti-PD-1) treatment. These receptor sequences come from a person between 40 and 79 years old with oral cavity squamous cell carcinoma.

J is TRBJ1-2 and V is TRBV5-8, with 11 positions matching TRBD1. J lost 10 bases, V lost 4 bases, and 6 bases had no gene match. This CDR3 region has 13 residues. Germline CDR1 is SGHTS and CDR2 is YDEGEE. CDR3 sequence (DNA): TGTGCCAGCAGCGCCGGGACAGGGGGGGTCTACACCTTC. Translated: CASSAGTGGVYTF.

The rearrangement uses TRBV6-5 and TRBJ2-5; perhaps TRBD2 as D (5 bases). Trimming pared 0 bases from V and 2 bases from J, leaving 10 bases between. Germline values: CDR1 MNHEY, CDR2 SVGAGI. The CDR3 contains 15 residues. CDR3 nucleotides: TGTGCCAGCAGTTACTCGCCACGGGGTCAAGAGACCCAGTACTTC. This codes for CASSYSPRGQETQYF.

This sequence joins TRBV2 and TRBJ2-5, with D possibly matching TRBD1 (5 bases). Trimming took 8 bases from V and 3 from J, leaving 13 bases between them. The CDR3 runs to 13 residues. Germline CDR1 is SNHLY and CDR2 is FYNNEI. CDR3 amino acids: CASLRQQKETQYF. For the CDR3, the DNA is TGTGCCAGCCTTAGACAGCAAAAAGAGACCCAGTACTTC.

The rearrangement uses TRBV6-6 and TRBJ2-3, with 9 bases matching TRBD1. Germline V gene lookup returns CDR1 MNHNY and CDR2 SVGAGI (reference sequence). Trimming cost V 6 bases and J 5 bases; bases outside gene matches: 12. This CDR3 spans 16 amino acids. The CDR3 spells CASRNRGRGLGDTQYF. Here the CDR3 DNA reads TGTGCCAGCAGGAACAGGGGGCGCGGTCTAGGAGATACGCAGTATTTT.

This rearrangement joins TRBV20-1 to TRBJ1-1; D is unresolved. Trimming shortened V by 3 bases and J by 8 bases, and 7 bases separated the two germline ends. The CDR3 runs 10 residues. CDR1 and CDR2 (germline): DFQATT, SNEGSKA (reference sequence). The chain's CDR3 is CSARGLEAFF. The CDR3 bases are TGCAGTGCTAGGGGATTGGAAGCTTTCTTT.

This sequence joins TRBV2 and TRBJ2-1, with 9 bases matching TRBD2. Germline V CDR1 and CDR2: SNHLY, FYNNEI. The length of the CDR3 is 14 residues. V gave up 3 bases and J gave up 5 bases; unmatched junction bases: 2. Here the CDR3 DNA reads TGTGCCAGCAGTGAGCTAGCGGGGAACAATGAGCAGTTCTTC. Translating gives CASSELAGNNEQFF. The full variable domain, rest sourced from reference TRBV2 and TRBJ2-1, is EPEVTQTPSHQVTQMGQEVILRCVPISNHLYFYWYRQILGQKVEFLVSFYNNEISEKSEIFDDQFSVERPDGSNFTLKIRSTKLEDSAMYFCASSELAGNNEQFFGPGTRLTVL.

The rearrangement uses TRBV7-8 and TRBJ2-7; TRBD2 agrees at 11 bases. The CDR3 sequence is 15 residues long. Germline V gives CDR1 SGHVS, CDR2 FQNEAQ. The ends lost 3 bases at V and 7 bases at J; junction bases unmatched: 8. The CDR3 DNA reads as TGTGCCAGCAGCTTCGGACTAGCGGGTAAAGGGGAGCAGTACTTC. It encodes CASSFGLAGKGEQYF.

This clone has a handful of counts. The chain carries TRBV9 and TRBJ2-7; 10 bases map to TRBD1. The germline V gene has CDR1 SGDLS and CDR2 YYNGEE. The CDR3 has 15 amino acids. The V segment lost 4 bases and the J segment 4 bases; nucleotides outside the gene matches: 8. The CDR3 DNA reads TGTGCCAGCAGCATCTCCCCGGGACAGGGGTACGAGCAGTACTTC. This codes for CASSISPGQGYEQYF.

The rearrangement links TRBV6-5 to TRBJ2-4, with D maybe TRBD2 (5 bases). The CDR3 is 14 residues long. From germline, CDR1 is MNHEY and CDR2 SVGAGI. Trimming shortened V by 6 bases and J by 7 bases, and 16 bases separated the two germline ends. The CDR3 nucleotides read TGTGCCAGCAGCCTCGGAGGCCCGGAGAACATTCAGTACTTC. Its protein product is CASSLGGPENIQYF.

The rearrangement uses TRBV5-1 and TRBJ1-4; 8 bases map to TRBD1. The germline gives CDR1 SGHRS, CDR2 YFSETQ. The ends lost 4 bases at V and 0 bases at J; junction bases unmatched: 14. The CDR3 runs 19 residues. The CDR3 bases are TGCGCCAGCAGCAGGCGGGACAGGAGTCTAGTTGCAACTAATGAAAAACTGTTTTTT. It encodes CASSRRDRSLVATNEKLFF. Together with reference TRBV5-1 and TRBJ1-4, the CDR3 gives the full variable domain: KAGVTQTPRYLIKTRGQQVTLSCSPISGHRSVSWYQQTPGQGLQFLFEYFSETQRNKGNFPGRFSGRQFSNSRSEMNVSTLELGDSALYLCASSRRDRSLVATNEKLFFGSGTQLSVL.

The V gene is TRBV19, the J gene TRBJ1-1, with D perhaps matching TRBD1 (5 bases). With 7 bases removed from V and 0 bases from J, the gap between germline ends came to 12 bases. The CDR3 has 14 amino acids. The germline V gene encodes CDR1 LNHDA and CDR2 SQIVND (reference sequence). CDR3 nucleotides: TGTGCCAGTATCGGGACGGAGATGAACACTGAAGCTTTCTTT. Translation: CASIGTEMNTEAFF.

This clone was counted a few times. The chain links TRBV11-2 to TRBJ2-2; the match to TRBD2 covers 15 bases. This CDR3 is built from 17 residues. CDR1 is SGHAT, CDR2 FQNNGV, per germline. J was trimmed by 7 bases and V by 5 bases; bases with no gene match: 8. CDR3 protein: CASSPQPGLAGGGELFF. CDR3 nucleotide sequence: TGTGCCAGCAGCCCTCAACCGGGACTAGCGGGAGGCGGGGAGCTGTTTTTT.

This chain connects TRBV6-5 to TRBJ2-5, with D possibly being TRBD1 (6 bases). The V gene's germline CDR1 is MNHEY and CDR2 SVGAGI. The V end was cut by 4 bases, the J end by 1 base, with 13 bases between. This CDR3 is 15 amino acids long. The CDR3 reads CASSSFTGSQETQYF. The CDR3 nucleotides are TGTGCCAGCAGTTCGTTTACAGGGAGCCAAGAGACCCAGTACTTC.

This rearrangement joins TRBV5-1 to TRBJ2-3, with 11 bases identical to TRBD2. The trim removed 4 bases at V and 5 bases at J, leaving 6 bases unmatched. The length of the CDR3 is 15 residues. Germline CDR1 SGHRS, CDR2 YFSETQ. For the CDR3, the DNA is TGCGCCAGCAGCGCGGTGGGACTAGCGGTAGATACGCAGTATTTT. Its translation is CASSAVGLAVDTQYF.

The chain links TRBV6-5 to TRBJ2-7; TRBD2 is a possible D gene (5 bases). Trimming left V 2 bases short and J 2 bases short, with 13 bases between. The germline CDR1 and CDR2 sequences are MNHEY and SVGAGI. This CDR3 is built from 15 residues. The CDR3 protein is CASSYRESGPYEQYF. CDR3 nucleotide sequence: TGTGCCAGCAGTTACAGGGAAAGCGGACCCTACGAGCAGTACTTC.

The chain carries TRBV30 and TRBJ2-1; D is perhaps TRBD1 or TRBD2 (5 bases each). Trimming removed 2 bases at V and 7 bases at J, with 15 bases between. The CDR3 totals 14 residues. CDR1 GTSNPN and CDR2 SVGIG come from the germline V gene (reference sequence). CDR3 loop: CAWSYKGSVNEQFF. The CDR3 DNA reads as TGTGCCTGGAGTTATAAGGGGAGCGTAAATGAGCAGTTCTTC.

The chain has TRBV28 and TRBJ2-7; 11 positions match TRBD2. The ends lost 6 bases at V and 5 bases at J; junction bases unmatched: 6. Germline V gives CDR1 MDHEN, CDR2 SYDVKM. This CDR3 comprises 14 residues. As DNA, the CDR3 is TGTGCCAGCAGACGTAGCGGGAGGGCTCACGAGCAGTACTTC. Protein sequence: CASRRSGRAHEQYF. The whole variable domain, remainder taken from reference TRBV28 and TRBJ2-7, is DVKVTQSSRYLVKRTGEKVFLECVQDMDHENMFWYRQDPGLGLRLIYFSYDVKMKEKGDIPEGYSVSREKKERFSLILESASTNQTSMYLCASRRSGRAHEQYFGPGTRLTVT.

V gene TRBV28 combines with J gene TRBJ2-1, with D perhaps matching TRBD2 (5 bases). The CDR3 loop spans 13 amino acids. Germline assignment: CDR1 MDHEN and CDR2 SYDVKM. The V and J ends lost 1 base and 7 bases respectively, with 8 bases between them. The DNA for the CDR3 is TGTGCCAGCAGTTTATCCTCGGGGAATGAGCAGTTCTTC. It yields the protein CASSLSSGNEQFF.

This clone was seen a handful of times. V usage is TRBV27 and J usage is TRBJ2-5; 13 nucleotides agree with TRBD2. The germline V gene has CDR1 MNHEY and CDR2 SMNVEV (reference sequence). V trimming: 8 bases; J trimming: 4 bases; junction bases outside the gene matches: 4. This CDR3 has 14 amino acids. The CDR3, as DNA: TGTGCCAGCCGACTAGCGGGAGGAGGAGAGACCCAGTACTTC. Protein product: CASRLAGGGETQYF.

The chain carries TRBV28 and TRBJ2-2; D is undetermined. The CDR3 length is 12 residues. The germline V gene encodes CDR1 MDHEN and CDR2 SYDVKM. The germline V and J ends were trimmed by 4 bases and 8 bases, with 8 bases remaining between them. In DNA, the CDR3 is TGTGCCAGCAGTTCTCGGACGGGGGAGCTGTTTTTT. Residues: CASSSRTGELFF.

This clone has just a few counts. The CDR3 spells CASSTGQTPNYGYTF. DNA of the CDR3: TGCGCCAGCAGCACCGGACAGACTCCTAACTATGGCTACACCTTC. The chain uses TRBV5-1 and TRBJ1-2; TRBD1 might be the D (6 bases). This CDR3 is built from 15 residues. Between the trimmed V and J ends, which lost 4 bases and 0 bases, there was a span of 13 bases. Germline values: CDR1 SGHRS, CDR2 YFSETQ.

The CDR3 DNA reads as TGTGCCAGTAGTATGGTAGGGGGAACCGAGCAGTACTTC. Its translation is CASSMVGGTEQYF. This rearrangement joins TRBV19 to TRBJ2-7; D is perhaps TRBD1 (6 bases). Germline loops: CDR1 LNHDA, CDR2 SQIVND (reference sequence). This CDR3 has 13 amino acids. V gave up 3 bases and J gave up 6 bases, with 12 bases separating them.

The gene calls are TRBV9 and TRBJ2-2; 11 nucleotides line up with TRBD1. CDR3 length: 16 residues. The V and J ends lost 4 bases and 4 bases, in that order; junction bases with no gene match: 6. Germline CDR1 reads SGDLS; CDR2 reads YYNGEE. This CDR3 is CASSPGQGAGTGELFF. DNA for the CDR3: TGTGCCAGCAGCCCAGGACAGGGGGCAGGCACCGGGGAGCTGTTTTTT. Combining the CDR3 with reference TRBV9 and TRBJ2-2 gives the whole variable domain DSGVTQTPKHLITATGQRVTLRCSPRSGDLSVYWYQQSLDQGLQFLIQYYNGEERAKGNILERFSAQQFPDLHSELNLSSLELGDSALYFCASSPGQGAGTGELFFGEGSRLTVL.

V is TRBV11-2 and J is TRBJ2-7; D is possibly TRBD1 (5 bases). Between the trimmed V and J ends, which lost 0 bases and 13 bases, there was a span of 13 bases. Germline CDR1 and CDR2: SGHAT and FQNNGV. The CDR3 totals 12 residues. The CDR3 is CASSLDTGPIYF. CDR3 DNA: TGTGCCAGCAGCTTAGATACAGGACCTATATACTTC.